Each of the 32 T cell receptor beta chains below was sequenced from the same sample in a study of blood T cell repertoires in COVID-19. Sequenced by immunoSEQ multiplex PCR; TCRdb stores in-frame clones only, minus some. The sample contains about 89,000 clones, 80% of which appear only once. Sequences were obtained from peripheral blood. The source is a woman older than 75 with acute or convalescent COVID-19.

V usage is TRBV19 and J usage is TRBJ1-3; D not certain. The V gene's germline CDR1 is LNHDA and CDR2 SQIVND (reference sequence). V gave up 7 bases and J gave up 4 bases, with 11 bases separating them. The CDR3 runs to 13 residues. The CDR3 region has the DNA TGTGCCAGTACGCGGGGTCCGGGAAACACCATATATTTT. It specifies CASTRGPGNTIYF.

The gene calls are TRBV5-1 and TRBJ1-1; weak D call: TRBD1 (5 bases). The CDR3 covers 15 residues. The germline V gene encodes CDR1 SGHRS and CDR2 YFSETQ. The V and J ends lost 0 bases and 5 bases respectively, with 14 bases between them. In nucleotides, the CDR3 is TGCGCCAGCAGCTTGGCCGGGGGAGCGTTAACTGAAGCTTTCTTT. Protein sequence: CASSLAGGALTEAFF.

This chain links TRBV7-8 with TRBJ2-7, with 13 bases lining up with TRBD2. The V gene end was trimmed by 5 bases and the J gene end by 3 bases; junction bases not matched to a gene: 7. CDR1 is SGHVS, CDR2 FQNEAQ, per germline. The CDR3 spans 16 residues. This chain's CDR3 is CASSPRTSGSGYEQYF. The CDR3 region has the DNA TGTGCCAGCAGCCCGCGGACTAGCGGGAGTGGCTACGAGCAGTACTTC.

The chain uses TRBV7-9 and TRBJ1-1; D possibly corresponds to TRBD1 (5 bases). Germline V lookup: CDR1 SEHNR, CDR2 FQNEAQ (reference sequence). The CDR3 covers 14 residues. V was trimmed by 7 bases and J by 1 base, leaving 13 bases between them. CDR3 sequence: CASTLLGPNTEAFF. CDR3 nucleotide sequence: TGTGCCAGCACCCTTCTGGGGCCGAACACTGAAGCTTTCTTT.

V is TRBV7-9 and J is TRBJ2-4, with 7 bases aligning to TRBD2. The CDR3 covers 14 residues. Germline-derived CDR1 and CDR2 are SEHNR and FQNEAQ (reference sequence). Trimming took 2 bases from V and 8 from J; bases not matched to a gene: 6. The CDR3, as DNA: TGTGCCAGCAGCTTACTGGGGGAGGGTGACATTCAGTACTTC. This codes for CASSLLGEGDIQYF.

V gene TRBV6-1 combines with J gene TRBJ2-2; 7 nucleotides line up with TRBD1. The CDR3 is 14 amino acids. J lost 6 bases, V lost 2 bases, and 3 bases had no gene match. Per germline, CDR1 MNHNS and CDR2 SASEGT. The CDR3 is CASSENRGSGELFF. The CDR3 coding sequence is TGTGCCAGCAGTGAAAACAGGGGATCCGGGGAGCTGTTTTTT.

The CDR3 loop is CASNLQVTYEQYF. In nucleotides, the CDR3 is TGTGCCAGCAACTTACAGGTTACCTACGAGCAGTACTTC. The chain is built from TRBV2 and TRBJ2-7, with D perhaps TRBD1 (5 bases). The length of the CDR3 is 13 residues. V lost 7 bases and J lost 2, with 12 bases in between. The V gene's germline CDR1 is SNHLY and CDR2 FYNNEI.

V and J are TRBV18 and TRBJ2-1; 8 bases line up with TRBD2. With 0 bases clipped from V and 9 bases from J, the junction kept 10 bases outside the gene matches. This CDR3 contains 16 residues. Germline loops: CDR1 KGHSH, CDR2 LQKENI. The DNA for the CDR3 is TGTGCCAGCTCACCACCCGGGACTAGAAGGGCGGGTGAGCAGTTCTTC. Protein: CASSPPGTRRAGEQFF.

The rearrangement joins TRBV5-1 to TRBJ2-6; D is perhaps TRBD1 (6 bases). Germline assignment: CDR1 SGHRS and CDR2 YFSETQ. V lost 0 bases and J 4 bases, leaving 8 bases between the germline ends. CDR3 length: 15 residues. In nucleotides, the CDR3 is TGCGCCAGCAGCTTGGGACAGGAAGGGGCCAACGTCCTGACTTTC. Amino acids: CASSLGQEGANVLTF.

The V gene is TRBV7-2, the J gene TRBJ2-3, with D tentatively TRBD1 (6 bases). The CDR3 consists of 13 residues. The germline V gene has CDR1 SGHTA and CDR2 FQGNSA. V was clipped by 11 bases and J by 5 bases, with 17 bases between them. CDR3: CAELQGGGDTQYF. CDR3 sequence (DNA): TGTGCCGAACTACAGGGTGGGGGAGATACGCAGTATTTT.

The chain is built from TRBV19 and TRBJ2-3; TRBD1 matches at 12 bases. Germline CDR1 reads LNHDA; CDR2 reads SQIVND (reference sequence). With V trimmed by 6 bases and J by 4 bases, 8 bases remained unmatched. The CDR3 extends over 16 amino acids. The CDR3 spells CASSTPGQGAADTQYF. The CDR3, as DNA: TGTGCCAGTAGCACACCGGGACAGGGGGCAGCAGATACGCAGTATTTT.

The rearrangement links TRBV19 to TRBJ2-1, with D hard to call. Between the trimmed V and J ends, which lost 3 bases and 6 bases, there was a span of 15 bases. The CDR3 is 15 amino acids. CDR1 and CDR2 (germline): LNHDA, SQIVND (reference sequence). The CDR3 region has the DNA TGTGCCAGTAGTATGCGTCGAGCCATCGGCAATGAGCAGTTCTTC. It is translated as CASSMRRAIGNEQFF.

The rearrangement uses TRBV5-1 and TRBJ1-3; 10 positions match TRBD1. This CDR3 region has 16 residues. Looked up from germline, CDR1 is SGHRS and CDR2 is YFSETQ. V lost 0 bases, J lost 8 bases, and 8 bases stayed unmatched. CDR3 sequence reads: CASSLGSGTGVDTIYF. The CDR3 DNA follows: TGCGCCAGCAGCTTGGGCTCTGGGACAGGGGTTGACACCATATATTTT.

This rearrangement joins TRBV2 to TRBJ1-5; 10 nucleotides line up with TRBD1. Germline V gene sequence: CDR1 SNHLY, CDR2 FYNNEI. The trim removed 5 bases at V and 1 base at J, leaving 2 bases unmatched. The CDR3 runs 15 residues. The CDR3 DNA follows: TGTGCCAGCAGTCGGGACAGGGGAAGCAATCAGCCCCAGCATTTT. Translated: CASSRDRGSNQPQHF. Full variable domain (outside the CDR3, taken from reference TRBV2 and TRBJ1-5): EPEVTQTPSHQVTQMGQEVILRCVPISNHLYFYWYRQILGQKVEFLVSFYNNEISEKSEIFDDQFSVERPDGSNFTLKIRSTKLEDSAMYFCASSRDRGSNQPQHFGDGTRLSIL.

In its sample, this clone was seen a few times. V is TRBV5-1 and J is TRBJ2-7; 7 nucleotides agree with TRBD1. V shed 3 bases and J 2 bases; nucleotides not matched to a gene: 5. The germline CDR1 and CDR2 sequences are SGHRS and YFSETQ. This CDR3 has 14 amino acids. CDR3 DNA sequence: TGCGCCAGCAGCTCGGACAGGTTAACCTACGAGCAGTACTTC. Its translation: CASSSDRLTYEQYF.

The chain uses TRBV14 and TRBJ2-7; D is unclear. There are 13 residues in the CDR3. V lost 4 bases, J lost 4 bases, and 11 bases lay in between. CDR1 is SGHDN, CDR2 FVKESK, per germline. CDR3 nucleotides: TGTGCCAGCAGCCCCCAGGTCGGTTACGAGCAGTACTTC. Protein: CASSPQVGYEQYF.

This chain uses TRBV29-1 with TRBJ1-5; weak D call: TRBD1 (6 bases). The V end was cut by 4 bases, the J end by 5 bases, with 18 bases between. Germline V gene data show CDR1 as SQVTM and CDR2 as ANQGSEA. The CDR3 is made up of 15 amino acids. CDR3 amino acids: CSVVTGQGLDQPQHF. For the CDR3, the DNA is TGCAGCGTTGTAACGGGGCAGGGGTTGGATCAGCCCCAGCATTTT.

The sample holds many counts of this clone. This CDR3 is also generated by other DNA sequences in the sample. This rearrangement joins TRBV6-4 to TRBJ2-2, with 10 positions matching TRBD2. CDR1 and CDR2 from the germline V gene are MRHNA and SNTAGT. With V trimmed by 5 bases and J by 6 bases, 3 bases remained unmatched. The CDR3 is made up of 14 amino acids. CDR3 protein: CASSSSGSAGELFF. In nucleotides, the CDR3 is TGTGCCAGCAGTTCTAGCGGGAGCGCCGGGGAGCTGTTTTTT.

The CDR3 loop is CASSSLGTTNEKLFF. The CDR3 nucleotides read TGTGCCAGCAGTTCTCTCGGGACAACTAATGAAAAACTGTTTTTT. The chain has TRBV27 and TRBJ1-4, with unresolved D. Germline V lookup: CDR1 MNHEY, CDR2 SMNVEV (reference sequence). The V and J ends lost 4 bases and 0 bases respectively, with 9 bases between them. The CDR3 totals 15 residues.

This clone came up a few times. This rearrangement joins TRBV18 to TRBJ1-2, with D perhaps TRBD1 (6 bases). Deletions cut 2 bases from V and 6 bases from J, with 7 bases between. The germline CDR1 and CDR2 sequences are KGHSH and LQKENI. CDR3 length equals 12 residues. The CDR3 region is CASSPSGDGYTF. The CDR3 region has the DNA TGTGCCAGCTCACCATCAGGGGATGGCTACACCTTC.

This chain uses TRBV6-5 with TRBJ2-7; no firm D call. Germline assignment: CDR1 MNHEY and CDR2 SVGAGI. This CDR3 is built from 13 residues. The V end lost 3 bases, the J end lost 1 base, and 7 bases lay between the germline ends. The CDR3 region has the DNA TGTGCCAGCAGTTATCCAGGATCCTACGAGCAGTACTTC. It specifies CASSYPGSYEQYF.

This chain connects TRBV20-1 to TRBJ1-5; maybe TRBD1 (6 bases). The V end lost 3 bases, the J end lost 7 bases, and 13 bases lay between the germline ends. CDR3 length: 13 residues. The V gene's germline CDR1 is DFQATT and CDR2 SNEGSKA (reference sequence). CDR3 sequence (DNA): TGCAGTGCTAGTAAACAGGGACGGCAGCCCCAGCATTTT. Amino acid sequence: CSASKQGRQPQHF.

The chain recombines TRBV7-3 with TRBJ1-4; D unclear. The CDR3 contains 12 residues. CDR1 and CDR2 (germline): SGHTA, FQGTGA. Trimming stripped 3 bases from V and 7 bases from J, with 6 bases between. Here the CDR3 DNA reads TGTGCCAGCAGCTTCCTAGGTGAAAAACTGTTTTTT. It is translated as CASSFLGEKLFF.

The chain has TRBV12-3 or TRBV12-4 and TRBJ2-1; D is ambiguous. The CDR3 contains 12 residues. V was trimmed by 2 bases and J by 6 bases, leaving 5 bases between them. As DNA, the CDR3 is TGTGCCAGCAGTTTAATCCGCAATGAGCAGTTCTTC. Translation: CASSLIRNEQFF.

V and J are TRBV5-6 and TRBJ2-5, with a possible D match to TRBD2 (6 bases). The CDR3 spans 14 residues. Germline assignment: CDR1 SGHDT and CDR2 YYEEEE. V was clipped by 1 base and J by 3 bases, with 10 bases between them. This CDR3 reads CASSLLGEEETQYF. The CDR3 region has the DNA TGTGCCAGCAGCTTGCTGGGGGAGGAAGAGACCCAGTACTTC.

The CDR3 loop is CAWSVGQGRTDTQYF. The CDR3 region has the DNA TGTGCCTGGAGTGTTGGACAGGGACGGACAGATACGCAGTATTTT. The rearrangement links TRBV30 to TRBJ2-3; the match to TRBD1 covers 8 bases. The ends lost 0 bases at V and 3 bases at J; junction bases unmatched: 5. The CDR3 spans 15 residues. Germline lookup yields CDR1 GTSNPN and CDR2 SVGIG (reference sequence).

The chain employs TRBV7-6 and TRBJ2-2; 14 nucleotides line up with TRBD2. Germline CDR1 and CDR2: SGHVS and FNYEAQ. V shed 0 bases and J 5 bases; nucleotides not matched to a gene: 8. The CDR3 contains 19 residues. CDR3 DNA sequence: TGTGCCAGCAGCTTAGCATCGGGTCGGACTAGCGGGAGGACCGGGGAGCTGTTTTTT. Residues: CASSLASGRTSGRTGELFF. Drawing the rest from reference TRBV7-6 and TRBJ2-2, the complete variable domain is GAGVSQSPRYKVTKRGQDVALRCDPISGHVSLYWYRQALGQGPEFLTYFNYEAQQDKSGLPNDRFSAERPEGSISTLTIQRTEQRDSAMYRCASSLASGRTSGRTGELFFGEGSRLTVL.

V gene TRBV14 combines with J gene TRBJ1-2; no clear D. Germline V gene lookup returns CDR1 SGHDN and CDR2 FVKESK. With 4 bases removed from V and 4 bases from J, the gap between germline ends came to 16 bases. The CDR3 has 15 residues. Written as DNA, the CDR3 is TGTGCCAGCAGCCCGCGACAATTGATAGGCTATGGCTACACCTTC. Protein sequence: CASSPRQLIGYGYTF.

CDR3 region: CASSTASGRYNEQFF. The CDR3 bases are TGTGCCAGTAGTACAGCTAGCGGGAGATACAATGAGCAGTTCTTC. This chain joins TRBV19 and TRBJ2-1; 10 bases line up with TRBD2. Germline values: CDR1 LNHDA, CDR2 SQIVND (reference sequence). The CDR3 loop spans 15 amino acids. Trimming cost V 4 bases and J 4 bases; bases outside gene matches: 4.

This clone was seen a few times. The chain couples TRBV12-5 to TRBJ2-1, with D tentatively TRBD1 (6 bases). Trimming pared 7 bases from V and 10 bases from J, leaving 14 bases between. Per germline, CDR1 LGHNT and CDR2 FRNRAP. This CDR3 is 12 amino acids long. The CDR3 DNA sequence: TGTGCTAGTGTCGTCGGTGGGGGCGAGCAGTTCTTC. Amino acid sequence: CASVVGGGEQFF. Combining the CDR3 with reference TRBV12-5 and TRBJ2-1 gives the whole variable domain DARVTQTPRHKVTEMGQEVTMRCQPILGHNTVFWYRQTMMQGLELLAYFRNRAPLDDSGMPKDRFSAEMPDATLATLKIQPSEPRDSAVYFCASVVGGGEQFFGPGTRLTVL.

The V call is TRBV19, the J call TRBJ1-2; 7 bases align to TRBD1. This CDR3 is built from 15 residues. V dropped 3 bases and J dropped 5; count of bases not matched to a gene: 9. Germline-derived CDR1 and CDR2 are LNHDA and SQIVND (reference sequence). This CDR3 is CASSIRQGTLYGYTF. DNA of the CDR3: TGTGCCAGTAGTATCAGACAGGGTACCCTTTATGGCTACACCTTC.

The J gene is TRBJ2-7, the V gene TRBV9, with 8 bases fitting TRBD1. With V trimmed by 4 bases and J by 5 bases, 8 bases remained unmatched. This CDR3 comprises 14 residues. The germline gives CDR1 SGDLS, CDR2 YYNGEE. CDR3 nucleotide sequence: TGTGCCAGCAGCCCGGACAGGGTGGCGAACGAGCAGTACTTC. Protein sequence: CASSPDRVANEQYF.